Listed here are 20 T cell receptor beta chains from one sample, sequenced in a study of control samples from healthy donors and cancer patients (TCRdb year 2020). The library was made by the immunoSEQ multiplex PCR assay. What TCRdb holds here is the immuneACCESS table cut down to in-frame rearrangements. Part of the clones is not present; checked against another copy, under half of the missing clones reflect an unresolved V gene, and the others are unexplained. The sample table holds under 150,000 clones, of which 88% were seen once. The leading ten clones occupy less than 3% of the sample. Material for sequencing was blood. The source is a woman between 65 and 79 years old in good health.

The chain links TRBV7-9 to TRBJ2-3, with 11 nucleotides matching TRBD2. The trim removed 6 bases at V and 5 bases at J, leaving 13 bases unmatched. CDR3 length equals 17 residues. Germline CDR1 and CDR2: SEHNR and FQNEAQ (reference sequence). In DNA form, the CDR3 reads TGTGCCAGCAGACCTCTTAGCGGGGGGGCCGGTGGAGATACGCAGTATTTT. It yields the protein CASRPLSGGAGGDTQYF.

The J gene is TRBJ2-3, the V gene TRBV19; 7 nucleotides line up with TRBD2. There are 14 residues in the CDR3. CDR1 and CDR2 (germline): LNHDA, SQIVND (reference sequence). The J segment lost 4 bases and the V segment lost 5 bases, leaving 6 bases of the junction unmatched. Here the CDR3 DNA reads TGTGCCAGTAGTTTACGGGGGGTATCAGATACGCAGTATTTT. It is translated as CASSLRGVSDTQYF.

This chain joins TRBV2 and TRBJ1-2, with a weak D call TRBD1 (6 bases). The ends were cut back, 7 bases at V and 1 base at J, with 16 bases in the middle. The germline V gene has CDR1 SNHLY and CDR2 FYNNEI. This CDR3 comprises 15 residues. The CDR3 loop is CASTEDSSLNYGYTF. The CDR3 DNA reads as TGTGCCAGCACGGAGGACAGTTCGCTTAACTATGGCTACACCTTC.

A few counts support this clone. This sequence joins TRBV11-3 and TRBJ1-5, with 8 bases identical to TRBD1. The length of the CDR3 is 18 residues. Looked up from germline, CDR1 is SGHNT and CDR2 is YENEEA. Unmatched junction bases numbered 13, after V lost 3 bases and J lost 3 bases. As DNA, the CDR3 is TGTGCCAGCAGCTTTAAGGACAGGGTGCAGAGGGCCAATCAGCCCCAGCATTTT. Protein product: CASSFKDRVQRANQPQHF.

The CDR3 loop is CASSEEIAGSTDTQYF. CDR3 nucleotides: TGCGCCAGCAGTGAGGAGATAGCGGGGAGCACAGATACGCAGTATTTT. The genes are TRBV10-1 and TRBJ2-3; 8 nucleotides line up with TRBD2. Trimming cost V 2 bases and J 0 bases; bases outside gene matches: 4. CDR1 is WNHNN, CDR2 SYGVQD, per germline (reference sequence). CDR3 size: 16 residues.

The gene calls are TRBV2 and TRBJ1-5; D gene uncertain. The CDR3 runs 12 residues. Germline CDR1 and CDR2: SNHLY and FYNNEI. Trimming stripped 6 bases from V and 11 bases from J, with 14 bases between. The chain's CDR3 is CASRQDSRTQHF. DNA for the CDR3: TGTGCCAGCAGGCAGGATTCTAGGACCCAGCATTTT.

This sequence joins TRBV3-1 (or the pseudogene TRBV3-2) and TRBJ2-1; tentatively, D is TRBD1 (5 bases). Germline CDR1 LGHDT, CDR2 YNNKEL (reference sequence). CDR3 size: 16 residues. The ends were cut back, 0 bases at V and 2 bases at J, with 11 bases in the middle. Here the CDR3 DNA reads TGTGCCAGCAGCCAAGATCAGGGTCGAACCTACAATGAGCAGTTCTTC. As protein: CASSQDQGRTYNEQFF.

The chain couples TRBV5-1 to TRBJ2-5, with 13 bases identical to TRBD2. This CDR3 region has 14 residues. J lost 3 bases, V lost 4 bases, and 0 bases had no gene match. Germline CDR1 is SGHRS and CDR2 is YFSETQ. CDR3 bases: TGCGCCAGCAGCACTAGCGGGGGGGAAGAGACCCAGTACTTC. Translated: CASSTSGGEETQYF.

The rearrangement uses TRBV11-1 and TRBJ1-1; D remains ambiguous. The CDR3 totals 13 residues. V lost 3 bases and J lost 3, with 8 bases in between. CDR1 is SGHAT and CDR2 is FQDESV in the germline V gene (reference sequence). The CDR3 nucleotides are TGTGCCAGCAGCTTGGGTCGGGACACTGAAGCTTTCTTT. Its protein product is CASSLGRDTEAFF.

This CDR3 is CASSLDAGSPRGETQYF. The CDR3, as DNA: TGCGCCAGCAGCTTGGACGCCGGCTCCCCGCGGGGAGAGACCCAGTACTTC. The chain has TRBV5-1 and TRBJ2-5; weak D call: TRBD2 (6 bases). Germline CDR1 is SGHRS and CDR2 is YFSETQ. This CDR3 comprises 17 residues. V was shortened by 0 bases and J by 4 bases, with 19 bases between the two germline ends.

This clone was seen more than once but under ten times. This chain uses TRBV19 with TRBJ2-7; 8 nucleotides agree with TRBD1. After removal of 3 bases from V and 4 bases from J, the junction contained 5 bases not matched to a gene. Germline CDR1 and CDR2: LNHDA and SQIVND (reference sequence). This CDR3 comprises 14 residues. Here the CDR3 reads CASSIGQGAYEQYF. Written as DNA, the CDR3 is TGTGCCAGTAGTATCGGTCAGGGGGCGTACGAGCAGTACTTC.

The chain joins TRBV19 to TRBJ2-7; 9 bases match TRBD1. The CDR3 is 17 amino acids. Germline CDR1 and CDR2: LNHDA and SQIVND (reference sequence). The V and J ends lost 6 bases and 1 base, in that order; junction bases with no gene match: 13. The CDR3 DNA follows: TGTGCCAGTAGCCGGGGACAGGGAGCCGGAATTTCCTACGAGCAGTACTTC. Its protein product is CASSRGQGAGISYEQYF.

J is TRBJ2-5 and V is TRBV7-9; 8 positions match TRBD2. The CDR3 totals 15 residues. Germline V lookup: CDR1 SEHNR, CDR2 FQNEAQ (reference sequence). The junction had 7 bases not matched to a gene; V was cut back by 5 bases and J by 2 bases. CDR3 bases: TGTGCCAGCAGCCCTCTAGGACTAGCTCAAGAGACCCAGTACTTC. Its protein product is CASSPLGLAQETQYF.

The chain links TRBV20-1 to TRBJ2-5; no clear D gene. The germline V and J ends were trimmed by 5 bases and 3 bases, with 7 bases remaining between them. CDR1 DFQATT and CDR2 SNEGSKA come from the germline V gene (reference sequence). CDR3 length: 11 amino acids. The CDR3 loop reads CSAGKKETQYF. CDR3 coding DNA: TGCAGTGCTGGGAAAAAAGAGACCCAGTACTTC.

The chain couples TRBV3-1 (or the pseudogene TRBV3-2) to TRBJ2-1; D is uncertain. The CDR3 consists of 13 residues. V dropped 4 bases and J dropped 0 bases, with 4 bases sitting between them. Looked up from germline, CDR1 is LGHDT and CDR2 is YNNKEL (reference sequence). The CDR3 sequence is CASSRGSYNEQFF. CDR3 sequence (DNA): TGTGCCAGCAGCCGTGGCTCCTACAATGAGCAGTTCTTC.

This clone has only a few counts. The CDR3 region is CASSATGYPLYGYTF. CDR3 nucleotide sequence: TGTGCCAGCAGCGCAACAGGGTATCCTCTCTATGGCTACACCTTC. The chain joins TRBV7-2 to TRBJ1-2; maybe TRBD1 (6 bases). CDR1 SGHTA and CDR2 FQGNSA come from the germline V gene. The germline V and J ends were trimmed by 5 bases and 4 bases, with 17 bases remaining between them. The length of the CDR3 is 15 residues. Full variable domain (outside the CDR3, taken from reference TRBV7-2 and TRBJ1-2): GAGVSQSPSNKVTEKGKDVELRCDPISGHTALYWYRQSLGQGLEFLIYFQGNSAPDKSGLPSDRFSAERTGGSVSTLTIQRTQQEDSAVYLCASSATGYPLYGYTFGSGTRLTVV.

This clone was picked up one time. Here the CDR3 reads CASSYSPTENYGYTF. The CDR3 bases are TGTGCCAGCAGTTACTCCCCAACGGAAAACTATGGCTACACCTTC. The gene calls are TRBV6-2 or TRBV6-3 and TRBJ1-2; D is unclear. V was clipped by 0 bases and J by 2 bases, with 10 bases between them. CDR1 and CDR2 (germline): MNHEY, SVGEGT. There are 15 residues in the CDR3.

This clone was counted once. This CDR3 is CASSESQPAFAEAFF. The DNA of the CDR3 is TGCGCCAGCAGTGAGTCACAGCCAGCCTTCGCTGAAGCTTTCTTT. The chain joins TRBV10-1 to TRBJ1-1; D gene ambiguous. Trimming left V 0 bases short and J 6 bases short, with 14 bases between. This CDR3 has 15 amino acids. CDR1 is WNHNN, CDR2 SYGVQD, per germline (reference sequence).

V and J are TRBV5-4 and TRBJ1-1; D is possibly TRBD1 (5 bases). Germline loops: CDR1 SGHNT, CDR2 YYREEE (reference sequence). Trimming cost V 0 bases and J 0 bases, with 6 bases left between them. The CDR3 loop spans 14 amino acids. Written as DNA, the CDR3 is TGTGCCAGCAGCTTGGGGGGGGTGAACACTGAAGCTTTCTTT. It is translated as CASSLGGVNTEAFF.

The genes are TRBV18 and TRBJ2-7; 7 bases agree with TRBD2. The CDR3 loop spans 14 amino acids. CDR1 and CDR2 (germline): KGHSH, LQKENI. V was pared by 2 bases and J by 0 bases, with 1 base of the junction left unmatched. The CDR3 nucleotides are TGTGCCAGCTCACCAGGGACTAACTCCTACGAGCAGTACTTC. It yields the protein CASSPGTNSYEQYF.